Included here is one TCR beta chain sequence, with context. Its matching antigen is unknown. This CDR3 contains 15 residues. Trimming removed 6 bases from V and 0 bases from J; junction bases left unmatched: 2. Germline V gives CDR1 DFQATT, CDR2 SNEGSKA (reference sequence). This sample is drawn from a study of tumor-infiltrating lymphocytes in primary liver carcinoma. General study points: Tumor-adjacent and tumor-blood pairs displayed less overlap than did pairs of tumor regions. No more than about 8-24% of top clones could be seen in all five tumor regions.

Constant-region priming of approximately 500 ng total RNA yielded TCR beta cDNA. Three nested multiplex PCR rounds, a slightly modified ARM-PCR, produced the libraries for TCR beta. The two initial PCR rounds, approximately 10 cycles each, used TRBV1-TRBV30 forward and C-beta reverse primers. TCRdb re-called the multiplex PCR reads with MiXCR, one entry per CDR3 protein. The profile shows about 74,000 distinct CDR3 sequences, 60% to 80% of them singletons. It was from around 18-30 mg of unsorted bulk tissue that RNA and DNA were co-extracted. Surgeons treated the primary liver carcinoma of the patients by surgical resection.

The specimen was liver tumor tissue from sampling region 4. Subset in this sample: tumor region T4, right-lateral pole. The genes are TRBV20-1 and TRBJ2-6; 10 bases align to TRBD2. This receptor was taken from a man aged 35 to 55 with primary liver carcinoma and hepatitis B virus infection. The CDR3 sequence: CSATSGVSGANVLTF. Written as DNA, the CDR3 is TGCAGTGCCACTAGCGGGGTCTCTGGGGCCAACGTCCTGACTTTC.